This TCR beta chain was identified during a study of blood T cells in healthy people across ages. Study-wide background: With template switching, about one barcoded beta molecule was captured per two T cells. General observations from the study: More naive CD4+ cells and higher diversity marked long-lived donors relative to aged donors. CMV status of donors was not determined, possibly confounding expanded clonotype changes.

Next came a second PCR, run for about 7 to 12 cycles, which used a sample-barcoded 5' primer along with a J-beta primer mix. TCRdb itself ran the 5' RACE reads through MiXCR, one entry per CDR3 protein. The repertoire holds hundreds of thousands of distinct CDR3 sequences, 45% to 65% seen once, with around 37% in the top ten. As regards this clonotype: Its specificity is not known.

Germline V CDR1 and CDR2: ENHRY, SYGVKD. The CDR3 runs 15 residues. Trimming pared 3 bases from V and 0 bases from J, leaving 10 bases between. Sequencing was done on a sample of blood. This sequence joins TRBV10-3 and TRBJ2-3; D remains unclear. The clonotype comes from a man between 60 and 75 years old in good health. In nucleotides, the CDR3 is TGTGCCATCAGTGATGCAGGAACTAGCACAGATACGCAGTATTTT. Its protein product is CAISDAGTSTDTQYF.